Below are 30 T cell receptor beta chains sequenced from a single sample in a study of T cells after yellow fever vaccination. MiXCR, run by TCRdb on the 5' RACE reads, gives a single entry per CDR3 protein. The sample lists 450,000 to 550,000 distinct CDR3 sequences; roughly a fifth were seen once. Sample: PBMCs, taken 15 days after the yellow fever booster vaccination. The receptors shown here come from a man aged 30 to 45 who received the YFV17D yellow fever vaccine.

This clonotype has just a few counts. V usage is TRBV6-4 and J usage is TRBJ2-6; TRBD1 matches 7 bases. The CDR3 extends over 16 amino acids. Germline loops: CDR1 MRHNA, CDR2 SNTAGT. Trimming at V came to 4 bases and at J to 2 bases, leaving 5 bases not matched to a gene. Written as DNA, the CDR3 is TGTGCCAGCAGTGGGCGAACAGGGGCTGGGGCCAACGTCCTGACTTTC. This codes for CASSGRTGAGANVLTF.

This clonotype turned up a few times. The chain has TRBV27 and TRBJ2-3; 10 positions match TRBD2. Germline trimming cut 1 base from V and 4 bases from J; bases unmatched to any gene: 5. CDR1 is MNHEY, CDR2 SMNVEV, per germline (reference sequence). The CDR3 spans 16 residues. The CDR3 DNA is TGTGCCAGCAGTTTATTACCTAGCGGGAGACCAGATACGCAGTATTTT. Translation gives CASSLLPSGRPDTQYF.

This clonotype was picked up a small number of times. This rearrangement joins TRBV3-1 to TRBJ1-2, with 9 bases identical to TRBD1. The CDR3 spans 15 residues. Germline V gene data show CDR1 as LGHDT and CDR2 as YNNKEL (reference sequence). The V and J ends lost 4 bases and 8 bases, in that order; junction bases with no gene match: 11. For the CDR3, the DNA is TGTGCCAGCAGCCGGGTCGGAGGGGACAGGGAAGGCTACACCTTC. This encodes CASSRVGGDREGYTF.

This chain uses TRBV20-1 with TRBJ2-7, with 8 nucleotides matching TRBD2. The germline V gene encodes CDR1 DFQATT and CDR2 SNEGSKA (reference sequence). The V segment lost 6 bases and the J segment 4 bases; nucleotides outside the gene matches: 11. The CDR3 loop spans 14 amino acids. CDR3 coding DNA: TGCAGTGCGTGGCCGGGGGGGGTAGGTTACGAGCAGTACTTC. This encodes CSAWPGGVGYEQYF.

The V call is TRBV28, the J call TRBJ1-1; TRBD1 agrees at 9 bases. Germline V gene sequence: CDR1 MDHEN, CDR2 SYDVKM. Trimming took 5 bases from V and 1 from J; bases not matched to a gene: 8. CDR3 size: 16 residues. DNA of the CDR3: TGTGCCAGCAGTGTCCACCGGGACAGGGAGAACACTGAAGCTTTCTTT. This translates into CASSVHRDRENTEAFF.

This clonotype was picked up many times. The DNA for the CDR3 is TGTGCCAGCAGCTTAGGTCCGGTCGCAGATACGCAGTATTTT. Translated, it gives CASSLGPVADTQYF. This sequence joins TRBV7-3 and TRBJ2-3, with D hard to call. This CDR3 is 14 amino acids long. Germline loops: CDR1 SGHTA, CDR2 FQGTGA. Trimming stripped 2 bases from V and 4 bases from J, with 10 bases between.

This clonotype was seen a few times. CDR3 coding DNA: TGTGCCAGCAGCCAAGATCTGAAACTAGCGGGAGGGGGATACGAGCAGTACTTC. It specifies CASSQDLKLAGGGYEQYF. The chain employs TRBV4-2 and TRBJ2-7; 13 bases line up with TRBD2. Losses at the gene ends were 0 bases for V and 4 bases for J; bases not matched to a gene: 9. This CDR3 is 18 amino acids long. Per germline, CDR1 LGHNA and CDR2 YNFKEQ.

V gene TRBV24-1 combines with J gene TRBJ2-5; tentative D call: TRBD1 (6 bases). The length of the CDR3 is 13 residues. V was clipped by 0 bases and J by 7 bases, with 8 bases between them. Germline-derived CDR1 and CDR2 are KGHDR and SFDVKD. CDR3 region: CATSDLLGGTQYF. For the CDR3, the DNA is TGTGCCACCAGTGATTTGCTAGGGGGGACCCAGTACTTC.

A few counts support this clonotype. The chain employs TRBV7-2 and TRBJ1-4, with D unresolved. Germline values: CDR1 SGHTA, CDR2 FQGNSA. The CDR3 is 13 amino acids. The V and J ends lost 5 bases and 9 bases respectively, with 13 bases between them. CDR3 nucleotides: TGTGCCAGCAGCCTACCGGCCGAGCAAAAACTGTTTTTT. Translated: CASSLPAEQKLFF.

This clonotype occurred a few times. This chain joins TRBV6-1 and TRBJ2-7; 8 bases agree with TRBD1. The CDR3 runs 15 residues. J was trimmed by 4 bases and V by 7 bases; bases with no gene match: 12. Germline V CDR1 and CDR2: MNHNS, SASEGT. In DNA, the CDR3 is TGTGCCAGCATTCCACAACAGGGGGTTCTGTACGAGCAGTACTTC. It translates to CASIPQQGVLYEQYF.

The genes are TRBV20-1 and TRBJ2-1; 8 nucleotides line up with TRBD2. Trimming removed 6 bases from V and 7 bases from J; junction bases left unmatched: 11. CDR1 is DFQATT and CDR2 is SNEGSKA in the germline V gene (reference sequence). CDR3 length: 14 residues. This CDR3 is CSAEDSPGGNEQFF. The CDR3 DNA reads TGCAGTGCAGAAGACTCTCCGGGAGGGAATGAGCAGTTCTTC.

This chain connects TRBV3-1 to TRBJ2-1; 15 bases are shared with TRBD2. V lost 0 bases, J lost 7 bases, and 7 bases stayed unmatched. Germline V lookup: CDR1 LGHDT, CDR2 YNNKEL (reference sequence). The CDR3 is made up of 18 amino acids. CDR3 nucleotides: TGTGCCAGCAGCCAAGACCCCGGACTAGCGGGAGGGACGAATGAGCAGTTCTTC. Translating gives CASSQDPGLAGGTNEQFF.

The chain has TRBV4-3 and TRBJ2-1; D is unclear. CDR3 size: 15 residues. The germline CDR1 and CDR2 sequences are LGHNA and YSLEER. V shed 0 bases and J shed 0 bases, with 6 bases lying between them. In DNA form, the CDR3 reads TGCGCCAGCAGCCAAGAACAGAGCTCCTACAATGAGCAGTTCTTC. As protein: CASSQEQSSYNEQFF.

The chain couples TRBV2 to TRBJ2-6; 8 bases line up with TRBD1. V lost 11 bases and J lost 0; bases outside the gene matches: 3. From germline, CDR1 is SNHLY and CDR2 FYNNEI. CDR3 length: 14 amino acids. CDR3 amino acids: CAGTGDSGANVLTF. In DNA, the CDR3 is TGTGCCGGGACAGGCGACTCTGGGGCCAACGTCCTGACTTTC.

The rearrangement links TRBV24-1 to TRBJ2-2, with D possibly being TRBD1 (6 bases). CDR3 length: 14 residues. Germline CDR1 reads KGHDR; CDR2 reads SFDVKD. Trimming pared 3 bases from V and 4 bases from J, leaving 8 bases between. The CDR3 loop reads CATSDTGITGELFF. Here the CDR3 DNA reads TGTGCCACCAGTGATACAGGGATCACCGGGGAGCTGTTTTTT.

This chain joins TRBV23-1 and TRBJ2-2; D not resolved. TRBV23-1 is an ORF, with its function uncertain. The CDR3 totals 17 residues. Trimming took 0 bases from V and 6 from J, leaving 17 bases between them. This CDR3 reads CASSQSVGGSEPGELFF. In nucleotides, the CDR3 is TGCGCCAGCAGTCAATCGGTGGGCGGCTCGGAGCCCGGGGAGCTGTTTTTT.

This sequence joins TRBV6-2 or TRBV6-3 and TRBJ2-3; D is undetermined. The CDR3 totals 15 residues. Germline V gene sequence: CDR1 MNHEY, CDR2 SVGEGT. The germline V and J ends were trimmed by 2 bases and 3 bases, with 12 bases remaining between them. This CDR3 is CASSYAPTLTDTQYF. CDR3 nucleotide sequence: TGTGCCAGCAGTTACGCACCGACTCTTACAGATACGCAGTATTTT.

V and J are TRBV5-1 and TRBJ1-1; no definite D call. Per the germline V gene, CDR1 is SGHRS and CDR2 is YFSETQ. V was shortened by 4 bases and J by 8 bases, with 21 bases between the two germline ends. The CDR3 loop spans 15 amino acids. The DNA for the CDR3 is TGCGCCAGCAGCCCAGGTGACACCTCAGGCAGGGAAGCTTTCTTT. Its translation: CASSPGDTSGREAFF.

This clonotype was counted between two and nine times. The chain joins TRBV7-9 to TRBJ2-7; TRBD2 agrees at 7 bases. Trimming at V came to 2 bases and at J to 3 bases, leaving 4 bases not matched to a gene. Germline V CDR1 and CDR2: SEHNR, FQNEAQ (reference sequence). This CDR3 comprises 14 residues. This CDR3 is CASSLMPGGYEQYF. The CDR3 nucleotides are TGTGCCAGCAGCTTAATGCCGGGGGGCTACGAGCAGTACTTC.

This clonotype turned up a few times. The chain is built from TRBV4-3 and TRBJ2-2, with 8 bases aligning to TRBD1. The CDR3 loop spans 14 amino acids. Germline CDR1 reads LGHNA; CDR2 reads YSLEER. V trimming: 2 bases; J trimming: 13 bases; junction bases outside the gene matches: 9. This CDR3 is CASSQSLTGVALFF. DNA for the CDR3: TGCGCCAGCAGCCAAAGCCTGACAGGGGTTGCGCTGTTTTTT.

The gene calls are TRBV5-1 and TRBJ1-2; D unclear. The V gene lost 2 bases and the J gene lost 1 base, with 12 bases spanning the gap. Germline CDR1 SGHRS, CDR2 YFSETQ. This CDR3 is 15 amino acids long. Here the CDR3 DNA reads TGCGCCAGCAGCTTAAACACAGACATTAACTATGGCTACACCTTC. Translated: CASSLNTDINYGYTF.

CDR3 coding DNA: TGCAGTGCTAGAGATCTCGTACTAGCGGGAGGGAAAGAGACCCAGTACTTC. Protein sequence: CSARDLVLAGGKETQYF. The V gene is TRBV20-1, the J gene TRBJ2-5; TRBD2 matches 13 bases. This CDR3 region has 17 residues. V dropped 0 bases and J dropped 3; count of bases not matched to a gene: 7. CDR1 is DFQATT, CDR2 SNEGSKA, per germline (reference sequence).

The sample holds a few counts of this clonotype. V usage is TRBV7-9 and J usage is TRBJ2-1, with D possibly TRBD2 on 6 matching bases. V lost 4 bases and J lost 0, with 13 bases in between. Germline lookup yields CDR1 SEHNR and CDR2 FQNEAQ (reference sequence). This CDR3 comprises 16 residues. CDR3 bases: TGTGCCAGCAGCTCGGGAGATAGCGGCTCCTACAATGAGCAGTTCTTC. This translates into CASSSGDSGSYNEQFF. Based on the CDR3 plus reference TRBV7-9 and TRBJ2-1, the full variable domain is DTGVSQNPRHKITKRGQNVTFRCDPISEHNRLYWYRQTLGQGPEFLTYFQNEAQLEKSRLLSDRFSAERPKGSFSTLEIQRTEQGDSAMYLCASSSGDSGSYNEQFFGPGTRLTVL.

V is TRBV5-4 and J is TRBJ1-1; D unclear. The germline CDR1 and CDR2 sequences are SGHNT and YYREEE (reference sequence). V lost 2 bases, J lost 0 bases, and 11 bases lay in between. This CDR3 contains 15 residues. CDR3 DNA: TGTGCCAGCAGCTTTTCCTCGGGTCTGAACACTGAAGCTTTCTTT. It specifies CASSFSSGLNTEAFF.

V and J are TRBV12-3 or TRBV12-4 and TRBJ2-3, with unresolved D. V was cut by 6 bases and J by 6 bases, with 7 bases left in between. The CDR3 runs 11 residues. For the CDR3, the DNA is TGTGCCAGCAGCCCGTTCGATACGCAGTATTTT. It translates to CASSPFDTQYF.

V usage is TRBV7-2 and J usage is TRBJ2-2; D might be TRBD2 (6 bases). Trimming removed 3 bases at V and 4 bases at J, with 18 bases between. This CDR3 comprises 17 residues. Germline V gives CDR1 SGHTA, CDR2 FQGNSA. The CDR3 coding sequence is TGTGCCAGCAGCTTGGGCGGGGCTTTAGGGCGCACCGGGGAGCTGTTTTTT. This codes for CASSLGGALGRTGELFF.

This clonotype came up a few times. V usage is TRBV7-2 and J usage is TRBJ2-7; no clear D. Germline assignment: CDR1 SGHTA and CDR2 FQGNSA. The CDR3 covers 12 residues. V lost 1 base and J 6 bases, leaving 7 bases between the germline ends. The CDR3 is CASSLDLLEQYF. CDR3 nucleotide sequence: TGTGCCAGCAGCTTAGATCTACTCGAGCAGTACTTC. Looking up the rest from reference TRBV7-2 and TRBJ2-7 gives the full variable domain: GAGVSQSPSNKVTEKGKDVELRCDPISGHTALYWYRQSLGQGLEFLIYFQGNSAPDKSGLPSDRFSAERTGGSVSTLTIQRTQQEDSAVYLCASSLDLLEQYFGPGTRLTVT.

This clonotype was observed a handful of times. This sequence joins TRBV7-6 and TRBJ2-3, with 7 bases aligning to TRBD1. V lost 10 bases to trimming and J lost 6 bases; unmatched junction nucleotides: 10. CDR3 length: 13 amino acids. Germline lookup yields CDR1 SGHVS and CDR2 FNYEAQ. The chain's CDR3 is CATSGTAWDTQYF. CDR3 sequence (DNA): TGTGCCACTTCCGGGACAGCGTGGGATACGCAGTATTTT.

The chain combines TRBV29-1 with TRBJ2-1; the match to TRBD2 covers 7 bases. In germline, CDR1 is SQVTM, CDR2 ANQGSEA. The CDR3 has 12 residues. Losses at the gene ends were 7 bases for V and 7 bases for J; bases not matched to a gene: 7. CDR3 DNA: TGCAGCGACAGGACTAGTCGTAATGAGCAGTTCTTC. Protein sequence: CSDRTSRNEQFF.

The CDR3 DNA follows: TGTGCCAGCAGCCAAGATTATCGTCGGGATACGCAGTATTTT. Its translation is CASSQDYRRDTQYF. The V gene is TRBV14, the J gene TRBJ2-3; D gene unclear. V lost 0 bases to trimming and J lost 6 bases, with 10 bases between them. Germline CDR1 and CDR2: SGHDN and FVKESK. The CDR3 runs to 14 residues.